This T cell receptor beta chain is drawn from a study of PD-1 blockade in classical Hodgkin lymphoma. The CDR3 has 12 amino acids. The V gene's germline CDR1 is MNHEY and CDR2 SMNVEV (reference sequence). Trimming removed 6 bases from V and 10 bases from J, with 15 bases in between. Libraries were prepared by immunoSEQ multiplex PCR; TCRdb keeps only in-frame clonotypes and omits some of them. The table has tens of thousands of clones, roughly 91% seen once; the top ten hold 4.9%. As for time point: newly diagnosed, previously untreated cHL patient sample. The origin of this receptor is a human donor with classical Hodgkin lymphoma. Sequencing input: peripheral blood mononuclear cells (PBMCs). V usage is TRBV27 and J usage is TRBJ1-1; D gene ambiguous. The CDR3 spells CASRGMRRVAFF. The DNA of the CDR3 is TGTGCCAGCAGGGGCATGCGGAGAGTAGCTTTCTTT.